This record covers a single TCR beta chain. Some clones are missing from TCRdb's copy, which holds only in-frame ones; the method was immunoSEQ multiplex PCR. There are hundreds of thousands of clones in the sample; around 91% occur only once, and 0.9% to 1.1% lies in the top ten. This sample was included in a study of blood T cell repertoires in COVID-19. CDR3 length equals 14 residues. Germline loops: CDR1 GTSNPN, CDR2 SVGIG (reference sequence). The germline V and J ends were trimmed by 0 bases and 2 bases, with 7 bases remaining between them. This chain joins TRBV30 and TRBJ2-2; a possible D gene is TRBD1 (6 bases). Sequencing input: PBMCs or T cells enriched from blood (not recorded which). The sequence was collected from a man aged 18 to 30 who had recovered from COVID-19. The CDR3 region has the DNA TGTGCCTGGAGTGTGGGACATAACACCGGGGAGCTGTTTTTT. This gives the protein CAWSVGHNTGELFF.